This TCR beta chain derives from a study of blood T cell repertoires in COVID-19 (dated by TCRdb to about 2020). About the full investigation: Samples covering the acute and convalescent phases of COVID-19 were provided by collaborators in the United States, Italy and Spain. The prospective study material was composed of cDNA or gDNA derived from T cells, B-cell-depleted T cells, or PBMCs. Subjects who had been exposed to COVID-19, were actively infected with it, or had recovered from it provided the deeply sampled blood TCRbeta repertoires that made up the dataset. The repertoires were made available in a free public database intended to serve as a resource for research on the immune response to SARS-CoV-2. The samples were drawn from the first 160 participants of the ongoing ImmuneRACE study and from 1,254 subjects provided by 6 global collaborators. The sample metadata nearly always contained a de-identified subject ID, COVID-19 status, age in years and sex. HLA class I and class II types, where available, came from metadata supplied by the sample provider rather than from assay-based typing.

Taken from the germline V gene, the CDR1 and CDR2 loops are KGHSH and LQKENI. The CDR3 contains 12 residues, cysteine and phenylalanine counted. This entry keeps only the CDR3 DNA: 36 bases, framed from base 1. The germline V and J ends show losses of 3 bases and 10 bases respectively, and no gene match explains 4 bases of the junction. About this clone: Its antigen remains undetermined. The input lacks base qualities; no much larger clone sits a single base away.

Results and caveats for the whole study, not just this receptor: The amount of clinical and demographic metadata varied by source and participant and was provided uncurated.

TCRbeta CDR3 regions were amplified from genomic DNA using the immunoSEQ Assay, a bias-controlled multiplex PCR. Concerning the study's data processing: Within the assay, amplification of reference gene primers was used to estimate how many nucleated cells each sample contained. To quantify the absolute abundance of each unique TCRbeta CDR3 rearrangement, sequence reads were collapsed and filtered. For each sample, productive Simpson clonality was calculated as the square root of Simpson's diversity index across productive rearrangements. Imported from immuneACCESS, the table was reduced by TCRdb to in-frame sequences with V and J called. These copies leave out some clones; in studies compared against another copy, an unresolved V gene accounts for under half, and the cause of the remainder is not known. V, J and clone size were drawn from that table, and D and trimming were deduced from the DNA. The table for this sample lists about 120,000 clones; 75% to 85% of them were counted only once. The leading ten clones occupy almost 4% of the sample.

The collaborating institutions used their own protocols to collect whole blood in K2EDTA tubes. For TCRbeta analysis, collaborator samples were shipped as frozen whole blood, as isolated PBMCs, or as DNA extracted from either sample type. Recombination linked TRBV18 to TRBJ1-1, with TRBD1 identical over 8 junction bases. Sequences were obtained from peripheral blood. The receptor comes from a woman of 80 years or more with acute or convalescent COVID-19. CDR3 sequence: CASSPDRVLAFF. The DNA sequence is as follows: TGTGCCAGCTCACCGGACAGGGTTTTAGCTTTCTTT.